The rows below give T cell receptor beta chains drawn from one sample of a study of blood T cell repertoires in COVID-19. Assay used: immunoSEQ multiplex PCR; TCRdb lists only in-frame clones, some missing. The data show around 170,000 clones, around 84% seen once. The sequenced sample was peripheral blood. Source of these receptors: a man aged 30 to 39 with active or convalescent COVID-19. Both conserved end residues are part of each CDR3. The order of the fields is D gene, J gene, clone size, V gene, CDR3 DNA, CDR3 protein. D genes are given only for firm matches. For some rows the clone size is stated as once, few or many, or as a class when expanded; others skip it.

D: TRBD2
J: TRBJ2-3
size: few
V: TRBV6-5
DNA: TGTGCCAGCACCTTCGGGGGGGGAAACACAGATACGCAGTATTTT
CDR3: CASTFGGGNTDTQYF

D: -
J: TRBJ2-2
size: -
V: TRBV28
DNA: TGTGCCACCCTCCGGTGGTCCGGGGAGCTGTTTTTT
CDR3: CATLRWSGELFF

D: TRBD1
J: TRBJ1-5
size: -
V: TRBV2
DNA: TGTGCCAGCAGGACCGGGACAGGGGTCGGGGGTCAGCCCCAGCATTTT
CDR3: CASRTGTGVGGQPQHF

D: -
J: TRBJ1-2
size: -
V: TRBV28
DNA: TGTGCCAGCGACGGGGTCCATAACTATGGCTACACCTTC
CDR3: CASDGVHNYGYTF

D: -
J: TRBJ2-1
size: -
V: TRBV28
DNA: TGTGCCAGCAGTTCCGCCGGGGTCGGGCGGGAAAACAATGAGCAGTTCTTC
CDR3: CASSSAGVGRENNEQFF

D: -
J: TRBJ1-1
size: -
V: TRBV7-6
DNA: TGTGCCAGCAGCCCCTTAATGAACACTGAAGCTTTCTTT
CDR3: CASSPLMNTEAFF

D: TRBD2
J: TRBJ2-1
size: -
V: TRBV5-1
DNA: TGCGCCAGCAGCTTGCAGGCGGGAGGGGTCAACAATGAGCAGTTCTTC
CDR3: CASSLQAGGVNNEQFF

D: -
J: TRBJ1-2
size: few
V: TRBV4-1
DNA: TGCGCCAGCAGCCAAGAATCCCCGGTCCTAGGCTACACCTTC
CDR3: CASSQESPVLGYTF

D: TRBD1
J: TRBJ2-1
size: -
V: TRBV7-9
DNA: TGTGCCAGCAGCCCCTGGACGGGACAGGCGTCCTACAATGAGCAGTTCTTC
CDR3: CASSPWTGQASYNEQFF

D: -
J: TRBJ1-1
size: -
V: TRBV7-9
DNA: TGTGCCAGCAGCTCGCGGGAGGGAAACACTGAAGCTTTCTTT
CDR3: CASSSREGNTEAFF

D: -
J: TRBJ2-5
size: -
V: TRBV5-1
DNA: TGCGCCAGCAGCTTGGTCTTACAGGAACAAGAGACCCAGTACTTC
CDR3: CASSLVLQEQETQYF

D: -
J: TRBJ1-6
size: -
V: TRBV6-6
DNA: TGTGCCAGCAGTTACGACGGGACTAGGGATTCACCCCTCCACTTT
CDR3: CASSYDGTRDSPLHF

D: -
J: TRBJ2-3
size: once
V: TRBV7-3
DNA: TGTGCCAGCAGCTTAGGGCAAGCGCAGTATTTT
CDR3: CASSLGQAQYF

D: TRBD1
J: TRBJ1-2
size: -
V: TRBV19
DNA: TGTGCCAGTAGTATGACCGGGACAGGCTATGGCTACACCTTC
CDR3: CASSMTGTGYGYTF

D: -
J: TRBJ2-5
size: -
V: TRBV7-6
DNA: TGTGCCAGCGGCAGGGGCAGGCAAGAGACCCAGTACTTC
CDR3: CASGRGRQETQYF

D: -
J: TRBJ1-6
size: few
V: TRBV27
DNA: TGTGCCAGCAGTGGTTTGGAAGGGGAAGAGGCCGGATCACCCCTCCACTTT
CDR3: CASSGLEGEEAGSPLHF

D: -
J: TRBJ1-6
size: few
V: TRBV7-2
DNA: TGTGCCAGCAGCTTATGGGTTTCGGGTTCACCCCTCCACTTT
CDR3: CASSLWVSGSPLHF

D: -
J: TRBJ1-6
size: -
V: TRBV4-1
DNA: TGCGCCAGCAGCCAAGCGGTCAGCGGGCCCCTCCACTTT
CDR3: CASSQAVSGPLHF

D: TRBD2
J: TRBJ2-1
size: -
V: TRBV11-3
DNA: TGTGCCAGCAGCTTAGATTTCACGTTCAGCGGGAGGCCGATATACAATGAGCAGTTCTTC
CDR3: CASSLDFTFSGRPIYNEQFF

D: -
J: TRBJ1-1
size: -
V: TRBV3-1/TRBV3-2
DNA: TGTGCCAGCAGCCGCAGGGGGAACACTGAAGCTTTCTTT
CDR3: CASSRRGNTEAFF

D: TRBD1
J: TRBJ1-5
size: -
V: TRBV7-9
DNA: TGTGCCAGCAGCTTATATCGGGGACAGGGTGGCCAGCCCCAGCATTTT
CDR3: CASSLYRGQGGQPQHF

D: TRBD1
J: TRBJ2-2
size: -
V: TRBV28
DNA: TGTGCCAGCAGTCTGGACAGGGGTCACACCGGGGAGCTGTTTTTT
CDR3: CASSLDRGHTGELFF

D: -
J: TRBJ1-5
size: -
V: TRBV30
DNA: TGTGCCTTCTCACTCGGGAGTCAGCCCCAGCATTTT
CDR3: CAFSLGSQPQHF

D: TRBD2
J: TRBJ2-1
size: -
V: TRBV9
DNA: TGTGCCAGCTCCCCGGGACTAGCCACCCGGGATGAGCAGTTCTTC
CDR3: CASSPGLATRDEQFF

D: -
J: TRBJ1-3
size: -
V: TRBV5-1
DNA: TGCGCCAGCAGCTTACAGGGTCCCTACTCTGGAAACACCATATATTTT
CDR3: CASSLQGPYSGNTIYF

D: -
J: TRBJ1-2
size: many
V: TRBV24-1
DNA: TGTGCCACCAGTGAGGTTCAGGCCGGAGGCTACACCTTC
CDR3: CATSEVQAGGYTF

D: TRBD1
J: TRBJ1-1
size: -
V: TRBV2
DNA: TGTGCCAGCGGAGACAGGGGTTCCACTGAAGCTTTCTTT
CDR3: CASGDRGSTEAFF

D: -
J: TRBJ1-3
size: -
V: TRBV18
DNA: TGTGCCAGCTCCCGAAGCTCGGGGTCTGGAAACACCATATATTTT
CDR3: CASSRSSGSGNTIYF

D: TRBD1
J: TRBJ1-1
size: -
V: TRBV28
DNA: TGTGCCAGCAGGCCACAGGGGGCGCTACGGAACACTGAAGCTTTCTTT
CDR3: CASRPQGALRNTEAFF

D: -
J: TRBJ1-1
size: -
V: TRBV19
DNA: TGTGCCAGTAGTAGGGACACGAACACTGAAGCTTTCTTT
CDR3: CASSRDTNTEAFF

D: -
J: TRBJ1-5
size: -
V: TRBV12-3/TRBV12-4
DNA: TGTGCCAGCAGTTCGGGTAGCAATCAGCCCCAGCATTTT
CDR3: CASSSGSNQPQHF

D: -
J: TRBJ1-1
size: -
V: TRBV6-2/TRBV6-3
DNA: TGTGCCAGCAGTTTAACAGCGAACACTGAAGCTTTCTTT
CDR3: CASSLTANTEAFF

D: TRBD1
J: TRBJ2-7
size: once
V: TRBV24-1
DNA: TGTGCCACCAGTGATAGGGGACAGGGCCCCCACGAGCAGTACTTC
CDR3: CATSDRGQGPHEQYF

D: -
J: TRBJ2-7
size: -
V: TRBV6-5
DNA: TGTGCCAGCTGCGGTACCGCAAGCTCCTACGAGCAGTACTTC
CDR3: CASCGTASSYEQYF

D: -
J: TRBJ1-3
size: -
V: TRBV19
DNA: TGTGCCAGTAGTTCTTACTCTGGAAACACCATATATTTT
CDR3: CASSSYSGNTIYF

D: TRBD1
J: TRBJ2-7
size: once
V: TRBV11-3
DNA: TGTGCCAGCAGCTTGCTTGGGACAGGGGGTTACGAGCAGTACTTC
CDR3: CASSLLGTGGYEQYF

D: -
J: TRBJ1-1
size: -
V: TRBV5-1
DNA: TGCGCCAGCAGCTTGAGTCCCGTGGCGAACACTGAAGCTTTCTTT
CDR3: CASSLSPVANTEAFF

D: TRBD1
J: TRBJ2-7
size: few
V: TRBV11-3
DNA: TGTGCCAGCAGCGCCCAGACAGGGGGCGGTTACGAGCAGTACTTC
CDR3: CASSAQTGGGYEQYF

D: -
J: TRBJ1-5
size: -
V: TRBV27
DNA: TGTGCCAGCAGTTTATTCAGGGGCGATCAGCCCCAGCATTTT
CDR3: CASSLFRGDQPQHF

D: TRBD1
J: TRBJ2-1
size: -
V: TRBV19
DNA: TGTGCCAGTAGACTGGACAGGGTTGCGGGTGAGCAGTTCTTC
CDR3: CASRLDRVAGEQFF

D: TRBD1
J: TRBJ2-1
size: -
V: TRBV6-4
DNA: TGTGCCAGCAGTGCCACCGGACAGGGGTGGGAGCAGTTCTTC
CDR3: CASSATGQGWEQFF

D: TRBD1
J: TRBJ1-5
size: -
V: TRBV13
DNA: TGTGCCAGCAGCCAAAGGACAGGGACGGGCAATCAGCCCCAGCATTTT
CDR3: CASSQRTGTGNQPQHF

D: -
J: TRBJ1-5
size: -
V: TRBV28
DNA: TGTGCCAGCAGCCTGGGAGGGTTTGGCCAGCCCCAGCATTTT
CDR3: CASSLGGFGQPQHF

D: -
J: TRBJ1-2
size: few
V: TRBV28
DNA: TGTGCCAGCAGCCTGCCGGGGGGGGCATATGGCTACACCTTC
CDR3: CASSLPGGAYGYTF

D: -
J: TRBJ1-5
size: -
V: TRBV7-2
DNA: TGTGCCAGCAGCTTGAACAGGGATAGCAATCAGCCCCAGCATTTT
CDR3: CASSLNRDSNQPQHF

D: -
J: TRBJ1-1
size: -
V: TRBV19
DNA: TGTGCCAGTAGTTCCCCGGGCGGGCCGGGTGAAGCTTTCTTT
CDR3: CASSSPGGPGEAFF

D: -
J: TRBJ1-5
size: -
V: TRBV5-1
DNA: TGCGCCAGCTCGGACAGCCCTAATCAGCCCCAGCATTTT
CDR3: CASSDSPNQPQHF

D: -
J: TRBJ2-2
size: few
V: TRBV24-1
DNA: TGTGCCACCAGTGATTCGGGGGGCCCGAACACCGGGGAGCTGTTTTTT
CDR3: CATSDSGGPNTGELFF

D: -
J: TRBJ2-7
size: -
V: TRBV7-8
DNA: TGTGCCAGCAGCCCAAAAGGGGGATCTGCGTACGAGCAGTACTTC
CDR3: CASSPKGGSAYEQYF

D: -
J: TRBJ1-2
size: -
V: TRBV7-9
DNA: TGTGCCAGCAGCTTAAAGACGGCAGGGACAAGCTATGGCTACACCTTC
CDR3: CASSLKTAGTSYGYTF

D: -
J: TRBJ1-1
size: -
V: TRBV7-9
DNA: TGTGCCAGCAGCTTAAGGCAGGACACTGAAGCTTTCTTT
CDR3: CASSLRQDTEAFF

D: -
J: TRBJ2-5
size: -
V: TRBV11-2
DNA: TGTGCCAGCAGCTTTAGGGGGGTTGAGACAGGGCGCGCCGTGGAGACCCAGTACTTC
CDR3: CASSFRGVETGRAVETQYF